This T cell receptor (beta chain) was recorded in a study of Graves' ophthalmopathy and Graves' hyperthyroidism. The study, taken as a whole, reports: Ophthalmopathy progression predictions by the model showed 72.22% specificity and 70.59% sensitivity. Most thyroid-expanded clonotypes exceeding 0.001 frequency were also found in blood.

RNA transcripts served as template for amplifying TCR beta CDR3 sequences. After a first-round RT-PCR with HTBI primers, a second-round multiplex PCR was run. Each CDR3 protein gets one entry after TCRdb re-called the multiplex PCR reads with MiXCR. The sample includes about 420,000 distinct CDR3 sequences, roughly 21% of them seen just once. This clonotype appeared many times. Its target is unknown. Cases classed as stable hyperthyroidism had no ophthalmopathy within 18 months of follow-up. Hyperthyroidism patients, all newly diagnosed, had under 2 months' duration and ages of 18 to 65. V shed 0 bases, J shed 2 bases, and the junction held 8 bases outside the gene matches. The germline gives CDR1 SGHRS, CDR2 YFSETQ. The CDR3 runs to 17 residues.

This receptor was obtained from a woman between 18 and 30 years old with stable Graves' hyperthyroidism. Input material: peripheral blood. The gene calls are TRBV5-1 and TRBJ2-7, with TRBD1 identical over 10 bases. Here the CDR3 reads CASSLAPTGGGPYEQYF. The CDR3 nucleotides are TGCGCCAGCAGCTTGGCCCCGACAGGGGGCGGTCCCTACGAGCAGTACTTC.